This T cell receptor (beta chain) was retrieved from a study of monozygotic twins with inflammatory bowel disease. The study's findings and limits: Relative to healthy twins, IBD patients had fewer clonotypes in common with others, a gap that was especially apparent with disease activity.

Concerning this clonotype itself: What it binds is unknown.

From whole blood, total RNA was isolated without any sorting of T cells. The CDR3 runs 17 residues. A template switching step added UMIs, each with a 6-nucleotide sample barcode. TCRdb reprocessed the 5' RACE reads and keeps a single row for each CDR3 protein, giving no DNA. In total, the table holds around 450,000 distinct CDR3 sequences. Sequenced sample: blood. The TCR comes from a human donor with ulcerative colitis or Crohn's disease, or a healthy co-twin of an affected twin (not recorded which). The chain recombines TRBV12-3 or TRBV12-4 with TRBJ1-4; TCRdb picks TRBD1, but there is no DNA to check that call. This CDR3 is CASSSNTGVGSGEKLFF.